A single sample is the source of the 16 T cell receptor beta chains below, sequenced in a study of immune heterogeneity within non-small cell lung tumors. At 600 to 750 ng per sample, bulk tumor genomic DNA provided the template. Biopsy collection occurred during surgery, with several far-apart biopsies per primary tumor. The cohort was untreated, with newly diagnosed non-small cell lung cancer undergoing curative surgery. Multiplex PCR employing 32 V and 13 J primers generated amplicons of the TCR beta CDR3. In TCRdb, the multiplex PCR reads were re-called with MiXCR into one record per CDR3 protein. Counted here are approximately 4,600 distinct CDR3 sequences, 35% to 45% occurring once; the ten biggest clones make up about 30%. The sequenced material came from lung tumor tissue. The receptors derive from a woman aged 45-60 years with non-small cell lung cancer.

This clonotype is judged large. This chain uses TRBV18 with TRBJ1-2, with 10 nucleotides matching TRBD1. CDR1 is KGHSH and CDR2 is LQKENI in the germline V gene. This CDR3 comprises 16 residues. V was clipped by 3 bases and J by 6 bases; unmatched bases: 10. The CDR3 nucleotides are TGTGCCAGCTCACCGCGTGGAGGACAGGGGGAAAATGGCTACACCTTC. It codes for CASSPRGGQGENGYTF.

This clonotype came up a few times. Because the CDR3 is missing its conserved closing phenylalanine or tryptophan, this is likely a read error. Because the CDR3's place on the DNA is in doubt, the DNA is left out and the CDR3 is given as listed by TCRdb. V is TRBV6-1 and J is TRBJ2-3; no DNA check was done on the table's D call, TRBD2. The germline gives CDR1 MNHNS, CDR2 SASEGT. The CDR3 is made up of 16 amino acids, end residues included. The CDR3 protein is CASSEYLRAYEQYFGP.

This clonotype is deemed medium-sized. This chain joins TRBV6-2 or TRBV6-3 and TRBJ1-5; tentative D call: TRBD1 (5 bases). The CDR3 totals 14 residues. V shed 6 bases and J shed 3 bases, with 12 bases lying between them. Looked up from germline, CDR1 is MNHEY and CDR2 is SVGEGT. CDR3 sequence reads: CASRGVSVNQPQHF. The DNA for the CDR3 is TGTGCCAGCAGAGGGGTTTCGGTCAATCAGCCCCAGCATTTT.

This clonotype appeared a few times. The chain joins TRBV29-1 to TRBJ2-7; D unresolved. In germline, CDR1 is SQVTM, CDR2 ANQGSEA. V lost 4 bases to trimming and J lost 2 bases, with 12 bases between them. The CDR3 covers 13 residues. The CDR3 sequence is CSVVRQNAYEQYF. The CDR3 coding sequence is TGCAGCGTTGTGCGGCAGAATGCCTACGAGCAGTACTTC.

This clonotype occurred a few times. Germline and junction disagree at one end, which may indicate a read error. J is TRBJ2-1 and V is TRBV11-3; 9 positions match TRBD2. Per the germline V gene, CDR1 is SGHNT and CDR2 is YENEEA. CDR3 length: 18 residues. In DNA, the CDR3 is TGTGACAGCAGCTTAGTGGGGATGGCGGGGGGGCTGTACAATGAGCAGTTCTTC. It encodes CDSSLVGMAGGLYNEQFF.

The chain uses TRBV7-9 and TRBJ2-7, with 8 nucleotides matching TRBD2. Germline values: CDR1 SEHNR, CDR2 FQNEAQ (reference sequence). After removal of 1 base from V and 0 bases from J, the junction contained 5 bases not matched to a gene. The CDR3 runs 16 residues. The chain's CDR3 is CASSLGSGSRSYEQYF. CDR3 nucleotide sequence: TGTGCCAGCAGCTTAGGAAGCGGGAGTCGCTCCTACGAGCAGTACTTC.

Sample share makes this clonotype medium-sized (0.01 to 0.1%). The chain carries TRBV2 and TRBJ2-7; 8 bases are shared with TRBD2. This CDR3 contains 15 residues. CDR1 and CDR2 from the germline V gene are SNHLY and FYNNEI. With V trimmed by 8 bases and J by 7 bases, 16 bases remained unmatched. The CDR3 coding sequence is TGTGCCAGCTCCCAATCTAGCGGGTCCTCTCAGGAGCAGTACTTC. Residues: CASSQSSGSSQEQYF. Based on the CDR3 plus reference TRBV2 and TRBJ2-7, the full variable domain is EPEVTQTPSHQVTQMGQEVILRCVPISNHLYFYWYRQILGQKVEFLVSFYNNEISEKSEIFDDQFSVERPDGSNFTLKIRSTKLEDSAMYFCASSQSSGSSQEQYFGPGTRLTVT.

By sample share, this clonotype is medium-sized. V gene TRBV20-1 combines with J gene TRBJ2-1; D uncertain. V gave up 5 bases and J gave up 6 bases, with 11 bases separating them. The CDR3 has 12 amino acids. Germline loops: CDR1 DFQATT, CDR2 SNEGSKA (reference sequence). This chain's CDR3 is CSAPGLSNEQFF. CDR3 DNA: TGCAGTGCTCCGGGCCTCTCCAATGAGCAGTTCTTC.

By frequency in the sample, this clonotype is medium-sized (0.01 to 0.1%). This sequence joins TRBV5-1 and TRBJ2-5, with 11 nucleotides matching TRBD2. Unmatched junction bases numbered 1, after V lost 2 bases and J lost 1 base. Germline V gene sequence: CDR1 SGHRS, CDR2 YFSETQ. The CDR3 totals 15 residues. This CDR3 is CASSFGTSGQETQYF. In nucleotides, the CDR3 is TGCGCCAGCAGCTTCGGGACTAGCGGCCAAGAGACCCAGTACTTC.

Worth noting for this clonotype: A much larger clone differs by one base, so this may be a read error. The genes are TRBV30 and TRBJ2-1; D is unresolved. The germline gives CDR1 GTSNPN, CDR2 SVGIG (reference sequence). The CDR3 totals 15 residues. V shed 2 bases and J shed 0 bases, with 11 bases lying between them. For the CDR3, the DNA is TGTGCCTGGAGTCCAGTGTTGATCTCCTACAATGAGCAGTTCTTC. Its protein product is CAWSPVLISYNEQFF.

This clonotype is medium-sized in the sample. V gene TRBV20-1 combines with J gene TRBJ1-4; 9 bases fit TRBD1. V shed 2 bases, J shed 10 bases, and the junction held 5 bases outside the gene matches. Germline CDR1 reads DFQATT; CDR2 reads SNEGSKA (reference sequence). CDR3 length: 13 residues. This chain's CDR3 is CSARMGQGGKLFF. Here the CDR3 DNA reads TGCAGTGCTAGAATGGGACAGGGAGGAAAACTGTTTTTT.

About this clonotype: At one end, the junction sequence differs from germline, possibly due to a read error. The rearrangement joins TRBV10-1 to TRBJ2-7; 13 bases are a match to TRBD2. The germline V gene encodes CDR1 WNHNN and CDR2 SYGVQD (reference sequence). The CDR3 has 14 amino acids. The CDR3 DNA is TGCGCCAGCAGTACCGGGACTAGCGGGGACGAACAGTACTTC. Protein: CASSTGTSGDEQYF.

This clonotype was seen only a few times. The chain is built from TRBV7-9 and TRBJ1-2, with 7 bases that match TRBD1. The germline V gene encodes CDR1 SEHNR and CDR2 FQNEAQ (reference sequence). The CDR3 has 15 residues. V lost 5 bases to trimming and J lost 0 bases; unmatched junction nucleotides: 6. The CDR3 sequence: CASSPGGGANYGYTF. For the CDR3, the DNA is TGTGCCAGCAGCCCAGGGGGGGGGGCTAACTATGGCTACACCTTC.

Many counts were recorded for this clonotype. The rearrangement links TRBV6-1 to TRBJ2-4, with 7 bases fitting TRBD2. This CDR3 is built from 14 residues. CDR1 is MNHNS and CDR2 is SASEGT in the germline V gene. V dropped 7 bases and J dropped 7; count of bases not matched to a gene: 10. CDR3 in amino acids: CASTSEGRANIQYF. The CDR3 DNA reads TGTGCCAGCACCAGTGAGGGGAGGGCCAACATTCAGTACTTC.

Worth noting for this clonotype: Without the conserved terminal phenylalanine or tryptophan, this CDR3 likely stems from a read error. The limits of the CDR3 on the DNA are not certain, so only TCRdb's listed CDR3 is given. The chain joins TRBV19 to TRBJ2-3; TRBD1, the D gene given by the table, was not confirmed from the DNA. Germline CDR1 LNHDA, CDR2 SQIVND (reference sequence). The CDR3 totals 17 residues, both ends included. The CDR3 spells CASKTTGQYFYEQYFGP.

This clonotype was seen a single time. A much larger clone lies a single base off, so this may be a read error. Because the CDR3 is missing its conserved closing phenylalanine or tryptophan, this is likely a read error. The CDR3 sequence is CASSRNAARQFL. The CDR3 DNA sequence: TGTGCCAGCAGTCGAAACGCGGCTAGGCAGTTCTTA. The chain is built from TRBV7-2 and TRBJ2-1; D remains ambiguous. V lost 6 bases and J lost 12, with 15 bases in between. The CDR3 length is 12 residues. From germline, CDR1 is SGHTA and CDR2 FQGNSA.